This record concerns one T cell receptor beta chain sequence. The data were taken from a study of shared clonotypes between healthy human individuals. The overall study: Plates per donor: three CD4 naive, three CD4 memory, two CD8 naive, one CD8 memory.

Sorted subsets were amplified in replicate PCRs using approximately 0.2 ug DNA, around 30,000 T cell genomes. Assay used: immunoSEQ multiplex PCR; TCRdb lists only in-frame clones, some missing. The data show around 990,000 clones, about 72% seen once. V lost 5 bases and J lost 3, with 13 bases in between. Germline-derived CDR1 and CDR2 are SNHLY and FYNNEI. CDR3 length equals 15 residues. The sequence was collected from a man between 18 and 35 years old in good health. Some clones in this sample may be carry-over from other donors' samples. The chain combines TRBV2 with TRBJ1-4; no clear D. Source material: memory CD4+ T cells from PBMCs. Subset here: CD45RA-negative fraction. The CDR3 is CASSYTDTPNEKLFF. CDR3 sequence (DNA): TGTGCCAGCAGTTACACCGACACTCCTAATGAAAAACTGTTTTTT.